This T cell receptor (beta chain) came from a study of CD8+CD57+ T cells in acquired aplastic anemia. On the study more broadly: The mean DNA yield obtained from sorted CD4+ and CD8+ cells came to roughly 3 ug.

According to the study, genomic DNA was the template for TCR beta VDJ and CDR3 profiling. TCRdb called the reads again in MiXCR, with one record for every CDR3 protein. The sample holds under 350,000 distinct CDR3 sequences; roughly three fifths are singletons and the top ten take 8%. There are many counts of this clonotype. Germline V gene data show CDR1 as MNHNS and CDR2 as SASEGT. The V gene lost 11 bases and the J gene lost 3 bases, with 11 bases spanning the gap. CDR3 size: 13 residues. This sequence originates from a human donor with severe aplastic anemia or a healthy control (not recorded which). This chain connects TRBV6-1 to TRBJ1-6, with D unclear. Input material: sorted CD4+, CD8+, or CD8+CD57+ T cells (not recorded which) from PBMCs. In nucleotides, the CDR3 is TGTGCCCTGGCAGGCATCTATAATTCACCCCTCCACTTT. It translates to CALAGIYNSPLHF.